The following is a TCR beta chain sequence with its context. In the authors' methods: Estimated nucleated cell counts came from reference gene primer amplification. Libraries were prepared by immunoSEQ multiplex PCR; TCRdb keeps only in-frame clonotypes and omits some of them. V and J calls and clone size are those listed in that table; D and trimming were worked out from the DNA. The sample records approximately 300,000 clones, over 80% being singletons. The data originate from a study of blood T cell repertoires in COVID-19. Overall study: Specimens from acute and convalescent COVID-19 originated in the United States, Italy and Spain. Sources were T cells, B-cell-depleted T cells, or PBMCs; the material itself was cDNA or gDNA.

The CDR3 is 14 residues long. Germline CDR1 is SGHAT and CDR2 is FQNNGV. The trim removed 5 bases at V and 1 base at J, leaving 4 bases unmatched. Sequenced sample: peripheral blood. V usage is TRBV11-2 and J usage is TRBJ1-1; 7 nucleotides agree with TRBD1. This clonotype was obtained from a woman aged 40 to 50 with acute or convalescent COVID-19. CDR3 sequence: CASSVRTGNTEAFF. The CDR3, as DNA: TGTGCCAGCAGCGTAAGGACAGGGAACACTGAAGCTTTCTTT.